These 18 T cell receptor beta chains came from one sample sequenced in a study of technical replicates of blood from several donors. Only in-frame clones appear in the TCRdb table, and some are missing; sequencing was by immunoSEQ multiplex PCR. The sample has roughly 60,000 clones, roughly 91% seen once. The sequencing sample was made of PBMCs. The receptors stem from a human donor in good health. Some clones in this sample may be carry-over from other donors' samples.

The chain uses TRBV2 and TRBJ2-4; 7 bases align to TRBD1. In germline, CDR1 is SNHLY, CDR2 FYNNEI. This CDR3 has 15 residues. The V gene end was trimmed by 5 bases and the J gene end by 3 bases; junction bases not matched to a gene: 7. CDR3 in amino acids: CASSPDRAGKNIQYF. The CDR3 bases are TGTGCCAGCAGTCCCGACAGGGCTGGCAAAAACATTCAGTACTTC.

The chain has TRBV13 and TRBJ2-3, with TRBD2 matching over 8 bases. The trim removed 5 bases at V and 1 base at J, leaving 11 bases unmatched. Germline V gives CDR1 PRHDT, CDR2 FYEKMQ (reference sequence). The CDR3 is 17 amino acids. The CDR3 spells CASSLGLARVRTDTQYF. The CDR3 bases are TGTGCCAGCAGCCTCGGACTAGCCCGGGTGCGCACAGATACGCAGTATTTT. The entire variable domain, with the rest obtained from reference TRBV13 and TRBJ2-3, is as follows: AAGVIQSPRHLIKEKRETATLKCYPIPRHDTVYWYQQGPGQDPQFLISFYEKMQSDKGSIPDRFSAQQFSDYHSELNMSSLELGDSALYFCASSLGLARVRTDTQYFGPGTRLTVL.

J is TRBJ1-1 and V is TRBV7-2; 12 bases agree with TRBD1. V shed 3 bases, J shed 5 bases, and the junction held 4 bases outside the gene matches. CDR1 is SGHTA and CDR2 is FQGNSA in the germline V gene. The CDR3 consists of 15 residues. CDR3 sequence reads: CASSLGQGARTEAFF. Here the CDR3 DNA reads TGTGCCAGCAGCTTGGGACAGGGGGCAAGAACTGAAGCTTTCTTT.

The gene calls are TRBV18 and TRBJ1-3; the match to TRBD1 covers 8 bases. Germline V gives CDR1 KGHSH, CDR2 LQKENI. CDR3 length equals 13 residues. Trimming removed 5 bases from V and 11 bases from J; junction bases left unmatched: 8. CDR3 sequence (DNA): TGTGCCAGCTCAATGGACAGGGACAGCGCCATATATTTT. Translation gives CASSMDRDSAIYF.

The V call is TRBV7-2, the J call TRBJ1-5; TRBD1 agrees at 8 bases. V was pared by 6 bases and J by 0 bases, with 4 bases of the junction left unmatched. The length of the CDR3 is 15 residues. Per germline, CDR1 SGHTA and CDR2 FQGNSA. The CDR3 nucleotides read TGTGCCAGCAGATCGACAGGGGATAGCAATCAGCCCCAGCATTTT. As protein: CASRSTGDSNQPQHF.

This sequence joins TRBV5-1 and TRBJ2-1; perhaps TRBD2 as D (5 bases). The CDR3 covers 15 residues. The germline V gene has CDR1 SGHRS and CDR2 YFSETQ. V was shortened by 2 bases and J by 6 bases, with 15 bases between the two germline ends. The CDR3 nucleotides read TGCGCCAGCAGCTTTCGCTCGCGGGTCCTCAATGAGCAGTTCTTC. Residues: CASSFRSRVLNEQFF. Full variable domain (outside the CDR3, taken from reference TRBV5-1 and TRBJ2-1): KAGVTQTPRYLIKTRGQQVTLSCSPISGHRSVSWYQQTPGQGLQFLFEYFSETQRNKGNFPGRFSGRQFSNSRSEMNVSTLELGDSALYLCASSFRSRVLNEQFFGPGTRLTVL.

The chain links TRBV2 to TRBJ1-6; D may be TRBD1 (5 bases). Deletions cut 6 bases from V and 8 bases from J, with 11 bases between. Germline V gene lookup returns CDR1 SNHLY and CDR2 FYNNEI. The CDR3 runs 13 residues. CDR3 DNA sequence: TGTGCCAGCAGGATACAGGTCTATTCACCCCTCCACTTT. It yields the protein CASRIQVYSPLHF.

The chain recombines TRBV10-3 with TRBJ2-7; TRBD1 matches at 7 bases. The germline CDR1 and CDR2 sequences are ENHRY and SYGVKD. This CDR3 spans 15 amino acids. The J segment lost 3 bases and the V segment lost 0 bases, leaving 5 bases of the junction unmatched. CDR3 protein: CAISESMGQSYEQYF. The CDR3 bases are TGTGCCATCAGTGAGTCTATGGGACAGAGCTACGAGCAGTACTTC.

This clone came up once. This sequence joins TRBV6-1 and TRBJ2-1, with no clear D. The CDR3 spans 17 residues. Germline V CDR1 and CDR2: MNHNS, SASEGT. Trimming took 2 bases from V and 0 from J, leaving 14 bases between them. CDR3 DNA sequence: TGTGCCAGCAGTGAACTGCTTGCAGGTCACTCCTACAATGAGCAGTTCTTC. It codes for CASSELLAGHSYNEQFF.

The chain couples TRBV6-6 to TRBJ2-6; 8 positions match TRBD1. Trimming took 9 bases from V and 4 from J; bases not matched to a gene: 11. The CDR3 runs to 16 residues. Germline CDR1 MNHNY, CDR2 SVGAGI (reference sequence). The CDR3 DNA reads as TGTGCCAGTGAGATCGACAGGGGAAAAGGGGCCAACGTCCTGACTTTC. It encodes CASEIDRGKGANVLTF.

This rearrangement joins TRBV7-2 to TRBJ2-7; TRBD1 is a possible D gene (5 bases). The CDR3 is 14 amino acids. CDR1 SGHTA and CDR2 FQGNSA come from the germline V gene. Trimming cost V 5 bases and J 0 bases, with 11 bases left between them. As DNA, the CDR3 is TGTGCCAGCAGCGCATACAGGAGCTCCTACGAGCAGTACTTC. It specifies CASSAYRSSYEQYF.

CDR3 coding DNA: TGTGCCAGCAGCGCCGACGGGAGGCGGGAGCTGTTTTTT. This encodes CASSADGRRELFF. The chain combines TRBV9 with TRBJ2-2; TRBD2 agrees at 7 bases. The CDR3 spans 13 residues. Germline V gene lookup returns CDR1 SGDLS and CDR2 YYNGEE. The V segment lost 3 bases and the J segment 9 bases; nucleotides outside the gene matches: 5. Full variable domain (rest looked up from reference TRBV9 and TRBJ2-2): DSGVTQTPKHLITATGQRVTLRCSPRSGDLSVYWYQQSLDQGLQFLIQYYNGEERAKGNILERFSAQQFPDLHSELNLSSLELGDSALYFCASSADGRRELFFGEGSRLTVL.

This clone was picked up a small number of times. This rearrangement joins TRBV7-9 to TRBJ1-4; TRBD1 matches at 8 bases. Per germline, CDR1 SEHNR and CDR2 FQNEAQ (reference sequence). The CDR3 extends over 16 amino acids. V trimming: 5 bases; J trimming: 7 bases; junction bases outside the gene matches: 12. CDR3 sequence: CASSLGQGLTPEKLFF. CDR3 nucleotide sequence: TGTGCCAGCAGCCTCGGACAGGGACTAACTCCTGAAAAACTGTTTTTT.

The chain is built from TRBV19 and TRBJ1-5; tentative D call: TRBD1 (5 bases). Germline V lookup: CDR1 LNHDA, CDR2 SQIVND (reference sequence). The V gene lost 6 bases and the J gene lost 6 bases, with 18 bases spanning the gap. This CDR3 has 15 residues. The CDR3 loop reads CASRPGGSWTQPQHF. Written as DNA, the CDR3 is TGTGCCAGTAGACCGGGGGGTTCGTGGACTCAGCCCCAGCATTTT.

This clone was found a few times. The rearrangement links TRBV4-3 to TRBJ2-3; 14 nucleotides align to TRBD2. Germline lookup yields CDR1 LGHNA and CDR2 YSLEER. This CDR3 is 16 amino acids long. V was pared by 4 bases and J by 4 bases, with 4 bases of the junction left unmatched. The CDR3 nucleotides are TGCGCCAGCAGCCGGGGGACTAGCGGGAGTGCAGATACGCAGTATTTT. It codes for CASSRGTSGSADTQYF.

The rearrangement joins TRBV4-3 to TRBJ2-7; 8 positions agree with TRBD2. CDR1 is LGHNA and CDR2 is YSLEER in the germline V gene. J lost 0 bases, V lost 11 bases, and 6 bases had no gene match. CDR3 length: 13 amino acids. The CDR3 DNA reads TGCGCCTCTAGCCGGGAGGGCTCCTACGAGCAGTACTTC. Its translation: CASSREGSYEQYF.

V is TRBV6-4 and J is TRBJ2-3, with D hard to call. CDR3 length: 16 residues. Per germline, CDR1 MRHNA and CDR2 SNTAGT. V was cut by 2 bases and J by 2 bases, with 14 bases left in between. CDR3 sequence: CASSDRPGKSTDTQYF. CDR3 in DNA: TGTGCCAGCAGTGACCGTCCAGGAAAATCCACAGATACGCAGTATTTT.

The chain couples TRBV7-9 to TRBJ2-7, with D maybe TRBD2 (5 bases). V dropped 3 bases and J dropped 0 bases, with 9 bases sitting between them. The germline V gene encodes CDR1 SEHNR and CDR2 FQNEAQ (reference sequence). There are 14 residues in the CDR3. The CDR3: CASSFNRGSYEQYF. The CDR3 DNA sequence: TGTGCCAGCAGCTTTAACCGGGGCTCCTACGAGCAGTACTTC. Using reference TRBV7-9 and TRBJ2-7 for the parts outside the CDR3, the full variable domain is DTGVSQNPRHKITKRGQNVTFRCDPISEHNRLYWYRQTLGQGPEFLTYFQNEAQLEKSRLLSDRFSAERPKGSFSTLEIQRTEQGDSAMYLCASSFNRGSYEQYFGPGTRLTVT.